One and the same sample provided the 29 T cell receptor beta chains below, sequenced in a study of cytomegalovirus exposure and HLA in healthy donors. The primer mix had 60 Vbeta and 13 Jbeta primers. Profiled with immunoSEQ multiplex PCR; TCRdb holds only in-frame clones, not every one. The data contain about 120,000 clones, 65% to 80% of them singletons. The sequencing input was PBMCs. Receptors were obtained from a man between 18 and 35 years old in good health and CMV-seropositive.

V is TRBV19 and J is TRBJ2-2; the D gene is possibly TRBD1 (5 bases). The CDR3 is 16 amino acids. Germline V gene data show CDR1 as LNHDA and CDR2 as SQIVND (reference sequence). V was pared by 3 bases and J by 4 bases, with 15 bases between. The CDR3 region has the DNA TGTGCCAGTAGTATTTTAGGCAGGGCGGTCACCGGGGAGCTGTTTTTT. Protein product: CASSILGRAVTGELFF.

This clone occurred once. V gene TRBV7-9 combines with J gene TRBJ1-3; D is possibly TRBD1 (5 bases). Deletions cut 5 bases from V and 4 bases from J, with 15 bases between. This CDR3 comprises 15 residues. Per the germline V gene, CDR1 is SEHNR and CDR2 is FQNEAQ (reference sequence). In DNA form, the CDR3 reads TGTGCCAGCAGCCCCGTCGGCGGGACCGGAAACACCATATATTTT. Its translation is CASSPVGGTGNTIYF. Full variable domain (rest looked up from reference TRBV7-9 and TRBJ1-3): DTGVSQNPRHKITKRGQNVTFRCDPISEHNRLYWYRQTLGQGPEFLTYFQNEAQLEKSRLLSDRFSAERPKGSFSTLEIQRTEQGDSAMYLCASSPVGGTGNTIYFGEGSWLTVV.

This chain joins TRBV27 and TRBJ2-1, with 10 nucleotides matching TRBD2. The length of the CDR3 is 14 residues. CDR1 and CDR2 (germline): MNHEY, SMNVEV (reference sequence). V shed 6 bases, J shed 7 bases, and the junction held 6 bases outside the gene matches. CDR3 DNA sequence: TGTGCCAGCAGCTCCTATAGCGGGGGGAATGAGCAGTTCTTC. It is translated as CASSSYSGGNEQFF.

This chain connects TRBV6-6 to TRBJ2-1; the match to TRBD2 covers 9 bases. With 5 bases clipped from V and 4 bases from J, the junction kept 6 bases outside the gene matches. The germline V gene has CDR1 MNHNY and CDR2 SVGAGI (reference sequence). CDR3 size: 15 residues. CDR3 region: CASSNPGLAYNEQFF. The CDR3 DNA follows: TGTGCCAGCAGTAATCCGGGACTAGCTTACAATGAGCAGTTCTTC.

This clone was seen only once. The V gene is TRBV6-6, the J gene TRBJ2-7; D might be TRBD2 (7 bases). V lost 1 base to trimming and J lost 6 bases, with 19 bases between them. CDR1 and CDR2 (germline): MNHNY, SVGAGI (reference sequence). This CDR3 has 16 residues. The CDR3 here is CASSYFGGGGLGEQYF. CDR3 DNA sequence: TGTGCCAGCAGTTACTTCGGTGGGGGGGGGCTTGGCGAGCAGTACTTC.

This clone is classed as large. CDR3 loop: CASSLLPGHYEKLFF. In DNA, the CDR3 is TGTGCCAGCAGTTTATTACCGGGACATTATGAAAAACTGTTTTTT. The chain employs TRBV28 and TRBJ1-4; possible D gene TRBD1, 6 bases. V was shortened by 1 base and J by 6 bases, with 12 bases between the two germline ends. Germline CDR1 and CDR2: MDHEN and SYDVKM. The CDR3 sequence is 15 residues long.

The sample holds a few counts of this clone. This chain links TRBV6-6 with TRBJ1-2, with D uncertain. Germline V gene sequence: CDR1 MNHNY, CDR2 SVGAGI (reference sequence). The length of the CDR3 is 14 residues. Trimming took 2 bases from V and 0 from J, leaving 7 bases between them. CDR3 coding DNA: TGTGCCAGCAGTTACCCTTCGGCTAACTATGGCTACACCTTC. Translating it yields CASSYPSANYGYTF.

This chain connects TRBV4-1 to TRBJ1-5, with D possibly matching TRBD1 (6 bases). Trimming pared 1 base from V and 3 bases from J, leaving 10 bases between. The CDR3 length is 15 residues. The germline CDR1 and CDR2 sequences are MGHRA and YSYEKL. CDR3 coding DNA: TGCGCCAGCAGCCAAGGGGCAGGGGCCAATCAGCCCCAGCATTTT. This encodes CASSQGAGANQPQHF.

The gene calls are TRBV9 and TRBJ2-1, with 8 bases matching TRBD2. Germline values: CDR1 SGDLS, CDR2 YYNGEE. This CDR3 has 17 residues. V was pared by 0 bases and J by 8 bases, with 13 bases of the junction left unmatched. CDR3 protein: CASSVGMTGGPDDEQFF. In DNA, the CDR3 is TGTGCCAGCAGCGTAGGGATGACGGGGGGGCCGGATGATGAGCAGTTCTTC.

The sample holds a few counts of this clone. The chain employs TRBV7-6 and TRBJ1-3; D gene uncertain. CDR1 SGHVS and CDR2 FNYEAQ come from the germline V gene. CDR3 length: 14 residues. Trimming pared 0 bases from V and 0 bases from J, leaving 3 bases between. The CDR3 region is CASSLANSGNTIYF. The DNA of the CDR3 is TGTGCCAGCAGCTTAGCCAACTCTGGAAACACCATATATTTT.

The chain is built from TRBV7-9 and TRBJ2-1; TRBD2 agrees at 7 bases. CDR1 is SEHNR, CDR2 FQNEAQ, per germline (reference sequence). V was pared by 5 bases and J by 3 bases, with 7 bases of the junction left unmatched. This CDR3 has 15 amino acids. CDR3 in amino acids: CASSALGGSYNEQFF. The CDR3 region has the DNA TGTGCCAGCAGCGCCCTTGGCGGGAGCTACAATGAGCAGTTCTTC.

Only one count was recorded for this clone. The V call is TRBV5-4, the J call TRBJ2-2, with D tentatively TRBD2 (6 bases). Germline CDR1 reads SGHNT; CDR2 reads YYREEE (reference sequence). The CDR3 runs to 14 residues. Between the trimmed V and J ends, which lost 3 bases and 4 bases, there was a span of 10 bases. The CDR3 loop is CASSSGDVTGELFF. The CDR3 DNA reads TGTGCCAGCAGCTCGGGGGACGTCACCGGGGAGCTGTTTTTT.

The chain couples TRBV6-1 to TRBJ2-2, with 9 bases lining up with TRBD1. Germline CDR1 MNHNS, CDR2 SASEGT. CDR3 length equals 15 residues. After removal of 1 base from V and 3 bases from J, the junction contained 0 bases not matched to a gene. The CDR3 loop reads CASSEGQGDTGELFF. CDR3 nucleotide sequence: TGTGCCAGCAGTGAAGGACAGGGGGACACCGGGGAGCTGTTTTTT.

The gene calls are TRBV6-4 and TRBJ2-3, with 8 bases identical to TRBD1. This CDR3 spans 16 amino acids. In germline, CDR1 is MRHNA, CDR2 SNTAGT. V lost 0 bases to trimming and J lost 2 bases; unmatched junction nucleotides: 4. The CDR3 here is CASSDSWGQATDTQYF. Written as DNA, the CDR3 is TGTGCCAGCAGTGACTCTTGGGGACAGGCCACAGATACGCAGTATTTT.

This chain connects TRBV4-1 to TRBJ1-1; D is perhaps TRBD1 (6 bases). V was pared by 0 bases and J by 3 bases, with 11 bases between. Germline CDR1 is MGHRA and CDR2 is YSYEKL. The CDR3 totals 15 residues. The CDR3 nucleotides read TGCGCCAGCAGCCAAGATCGGTCAGGGGACACTGAAGCTTTCTTT. As protein: CASSQDRSGDTEAFF.

The chain recombines TRBV29-1 with TRBJ1-1, with 7 positions matching TRBD1. The CDR3 runs to 14 residues. Unmatched junction bases numbered 8, after V lost 6 bases and J lost 1 base. Germline assignment: CDR1 SQVTM and CDR2 ANQGSEA. In DNA, the CDR3 is TGCAGCGTCAGAAAGGGGGCAGCGAACACTGAAGCTTTCTTT. Its protein is CSVRKGAANTEAFF.

The chain uses TRBV19 and TRBJ1-5, with TRBD1 identical over 7 bases. The CDR3 consists of 15 residues. After removal of 6 bases from V and 3 bases from J, the junction contained 8 bases not matched to a gene. Germline V CDR1 and CDR2: LNHDA, SQIVND (reference sequence). CDR3 nucleotides: TGTGCCAGTAGACTCGACAGGGCCGTCAATCAGCCCCAGCATTTT. It translates to CASRLDRAVNQPQHF. The full variable domain, with the rest looked up from reference TRBV19 and TRBJ1-5, is DGGITQSPKYLFRKEGQNVTLSCEQNLNHDAMYWYRQDPGQGLRLIYYSQIVNDFQKGDIAEGYSVSREKKESFPLTVTSAQKNPTAFYLCASRLDRAVNQPQHFGDGTRLSIL.

V gene TRBV30 combines with J gene TRBJ2-5; 8 nucleotides align to TRBD1. Germline V gene sequence: CDR1 GTSNPN, CDR2 SVGIG (reference sequence). With 4 bases clipped from V and 5 bases from J, the junction kept 12 bases outside the gene matches. The CDR3 covers 15 residues. The CDR3 region has the DNA TGTGCCTGGAAACCTAGAGACAGGGGTGACGAGACCCAGTACTTC. Protein sequence: CAWKPRDRGDETQYF.

This chain links TRBV2 with TRBJ2-1, with 8 bases that match TRBD2. The CDR3 covers 14 residues. Germline trimming cut 4 bases from V and 2 bases from J; bases unmatched to any gene: 1. Per the germline V gene, CDR1 is SNHLY and CDR2 is FYNNEI. CDR3 sequence reads: CASSALAAYNEQFF. The CDR3 DNA reads as TGTGCCAGCAGTGCACTAGCGGCCTACAATGAGCAGTTCTTC.

This clone was counted once. The V gene is TRBV5-1, the J gene TRBJ2-7; a weak D match, TRBD1 (6 bases). V shed 4 bases and J shed 4 bases, with 18 bases lying between them. Germline CDR1 is SGHRS and CDR2 is YFSETQ. This CDR3 has 15 amino acids. CDR3 loop: CASSRLAGENYEQYF. The CDR3, as DNA: TGCGCCAGCAGCCGCCTCGCAGGGGAAAATTACGAGCAGTACTTC. Full variable domain (missing parts from reference TRBV5-1 and TRBJ2-7): KAGVTQTPRYLIKTRGQQVTLSCSPISGHRSVSWYQQTPGQGLQFLFEYFSETQRNKGNFPGRFSGRQFSNSRSEMNVSTLELGDSALYLCASSRLAGENYEQYFGPGTRLTVT.

The chain carries TRBV4-2 and TRBJ1-1; 8 nucleotides match TRBD1. This CDR3 contains 20 residues. The ends lost 0 bases at V and 0 bases at J; junction bases unmatched: 15. Per germline, CDR1 LGHNA and CDR2 YNFKEQ. CDR3 amino acids: CASSQEGSGTGLFMNTEAFF. The CDR3 coding sequence is TGTGCCAGCAGCCAAGAAGGTTCGGGGACAGGACTTTTCATGAACACTGAAGCTTTCTTT.

This chain joins TRBV29-1 and TRBJ1-2; D remains unclear. Germline CDR1 SQVTM, CDR2 ANQGSEA. The CDR3 consists of 11 residues. Trimming removed 4 bases from V and 1 base from J, with 4 bases in between. This chain's CDR3 is CSVGGNYGYTF. In DNA form, the CDR3 reads TGCAGCGTTGGCGGTAACTATGGCTACACCTTC.

The chain combines TRBV28 with TRBJ1-1; 7 nucleotides align to TRBD1. Per germline, CDR1 MDHEN and CDR2 SYDVKM. Losses at the gene ends were 7 bases for V and 0 bases for J; bases not matched to a gene: 11. The CDR3 covers 16 residues. The CDR3 nucleotides read TGTGCCAGCAATTTCGGGACAGTCCACCTGAACACTGAAGCTTTCTTT. Its protein is CASNFGTVHLNTEAFF.

The J gene is TRBJ2-7, the V gene TRBV5-6, with 11 bases lining up with TRBD2. J lost 0 bases, V lost 2 bases, and 1 base had no gene match. CDR1 SGHDT and CDR2 YYEEEE come from the germline V gene. CDR3 length: 15 amino acids. The chain's CDR3 is CASSFGLAGSYEQYF. In nucleotides, the CDR3 is TGTGCCAGCAGCTTCGGACTAGCGGGCTCCTACGAGCAGTACTTC.

This clone occurred a few times. The chain uses TRBV2 and TRBJ1-4; D not certain. The V end was cut by 7 bases, the J end by 8 bases, with 11 bases between. The CDR3 runs to 12 residues. Germline V gene data show CDR1 as SNHLY and CDR2 as FYNNEI. CDR3 bases: TGTGCCAGCAAACGGGTGAAGGAAAAACTGTTTTTT. It translates to CASKRVKEKLFF.

The V and J genes are TRBV6-1 and TRBJ2-3, with a tentative D call TRBD2 (5 bases). The CDR3 has 14 amino acids. The V and J ends lost 4 bases and 5 bases respectively, with 13 bases between them. Per the germline V gene, CDR1 is MNHNS and CDR2 is SASEGT. Here the CDR3 reads CASSAGVRIDTQYF. The DNA for the CDR3 is TGTGCCAGCAGTGCCGGGGTAAGGATAGATACGCAGTATTTT.

This clone was seen only a few times. The chain couples TRBV28 to TRBJ2-2; maybe TRBD1 (5 bases). The germline V gene encodes CDR1 MDHEN and CDR2 SYDVKM. CDR3 length: 16 residues. V was clipped by 6 bases and J by 0 bases, with 14 bases between them. CDR3 residues: CASSDWGTTNTGELFF. In nucleotides, the CDR3 is TGTGCCAGCAGCGATTGGGGCACAACGAACACCGGGGAGCTGTTTTTT. Looking up the rest from reference TRBV28 and TRBJ2-2 gives the full variable domain: DVKVTQSSRYLVKRTGEKVFLECVQDMDHENMFWYRQDPGLGLRLIYFSYDVKMKEKGDIPEGYSVSREKKERFSLILESASTNQTSMYLCASSDWGTTNTGELFFGEGSRLTVL.

The V call is TRBV30, the J call TRBJ2-7; TRBD2 matches at 7 bases. The CDR3 contains 15 residues. The junction had 15 bases not matched to a gene; V was cut back by 5 bases and J by 5 bases. In germline, CDR1 is GTSNPN, CDR2 SVGIG (reference sequence). This CDR3 reads CAWVKPGGRRNEQYF. DNA of the CDR3: TGTGCCTGGGTTAAACCCGGCGGGAGAAGGAACGAGCAGTACTTC.

The V call is TRBV2, the J call TRBJ2-3, with 8 bases lining up with TRBD2. Losses at the gene ends were 7 bases for V and 2 bases for J; bases not matched to a gene: 8. Germline V lookup: CDR1 SNHLY, CDR2 FYNNEI. This CDR3 contains 15 residues. DNA for the CDR3: TGTGCCAGCACAATGATAGCGGGACCCACAGATACGCAGTATTTT. It yields the protein CASTMIAGPTDTQYF.